This TCR beta chain came from a study of cytomegalovirus exposure and HLA in healthy donors. Study-wide results and limits: A later analysis reported that several of the most significant clusters appeared to be linked to common viral pathogens, among them Epstein-Barr virus. Altogether, about 160 TCR beta chains were recorded as cytomegalovirus-associated. One cluster of highly shared sequence variants probably arose as a sequencing artifact. An assumption of roughly uniform sequencing depth across donors underlay the presence/absence analyses.

The CDR3 extends over 12 amino acids. Looked up from germline, CDR1 is MGHDK and CDR2 is SYGVNS. Trimming took off 11 bases at V and 8 bases at J, with 18 bases between the two ends. 60 Vbeta and 13 Jbeta primers were used in PCR. The table came from immunoSEQ multiplex PCR; TCRdb's copy has only in-frame clones and leaves some out. Of 100,000 to 150,000 clones listed, approximately 8% are singletons. This clone was seen more than once but under ten times. Its antigen is still unknown. Sequencing was done on a sample of PBMCs. This chain uses TRBV25-1 with TRBJ1-2; D is undetermined. This TCR derives from a woman in her thirties or forties in good health and CMV-seropositive. Written as DNA, the CDR3 is TGTGCCTCATTGGGAACTGTAGCGGGCTACACCTTC. Protein: CASLGTVAGYTF.